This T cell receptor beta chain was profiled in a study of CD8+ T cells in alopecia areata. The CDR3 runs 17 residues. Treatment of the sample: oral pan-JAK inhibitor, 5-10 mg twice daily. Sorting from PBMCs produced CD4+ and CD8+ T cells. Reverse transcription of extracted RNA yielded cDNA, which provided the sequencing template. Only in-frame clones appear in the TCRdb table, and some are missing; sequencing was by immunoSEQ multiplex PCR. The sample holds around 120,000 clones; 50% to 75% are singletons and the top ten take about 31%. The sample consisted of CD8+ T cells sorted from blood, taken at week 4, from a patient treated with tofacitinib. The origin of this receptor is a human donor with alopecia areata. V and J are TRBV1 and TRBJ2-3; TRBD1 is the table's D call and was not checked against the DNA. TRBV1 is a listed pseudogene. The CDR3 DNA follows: TGCACCAGCAGAGCTCTCATTGTGGGGCTTAACACAGATACGCAGTATTTT. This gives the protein CTSRALIVGLNTDTQYF.